A single sample is the source of the 26 T cell receptor beta chains below, sequenced in a study of blood T cells in healthy people across ages. PCR was performed a second time for roughly 7 to 12 cycles using a sample-barcoded 5' primer and a J-beta primer mix. Using its own MiXCR run on the 5' RACE reads, TCRdb lists one record per CDR3 protein. The table has fewer than 750,000 distinct CDR3 sequences, around 50% seen once. The sample taken for sequencing was blood. The source is an elderly woman in good health.

The genes are TRBV5-1 and TRBJ2-7; the D is unclear. Trimming stripped 4 bases from V and 7 bases from J, with 15 bases between. CDR3 length: 13 residues. Per germline, CDR1 SGHRS and CDR2 YFSETQ. CDR3 sequence reads: CASSVVGIGEQYF. DNA of the CDR3: TGCGCCAGCAGCGTAGTGGGTATTGGAGAGCAGTACTTC.

The rearrangement uses TRBV5-1 and TRBJ2-3; TRBD2 aligns across 8 bases. The V gene's germline CDR1 is SGHRS and CDR2 YFSETQ. V was clipped by 1 base and J by 2 bases; unmatched bases: 6. The CDR3 covers 16 residues. The CDR3 DNA follows: TGCGCCAGCAGCTTGAGGAGCGGGGGAACCACAGATACGCAGTATTTT. Amino acid sequence: CASSLRSGGTTDTQYF.

This clonotype was counted a few times. This sequence joins TRBV12-3 or TRBV12-4 and TRBJ1-3; D remains ambiguous. CDR3 length: 16 amino acids. Trimming pared 3 bases from V and 4 bases from J, leaving 16 bases between. The CDR3, as DNA: TGTGCCAGCAGTTTCGCAGAAACCTCTTACGGAAACACCATATATTTT. This codes for CASSFAETSYGNTIYF.

The rearrangement links TRBV28 to TRBJ2-3, with D possibly being TRBD2 (6 bases). The germline gives CDR1 MDHEN, CDR2 SYDVKM. Trimming removed 5 bases at V and 0 bases at J, with 18 bases between. The CDR3 sequence is 17 residues long. In nucleotides, the CDR3 is TGTGCCAGCAGTCCCTGGGGAGGCGGGGCTAGCACAGATACGCAGTATTTT. Its protein product is CASSPWGGGASTDTQYF.

This sequence joins TRBV20-1 and TRBJ1-1; D is perhaps TRBD1 (6 bases). This CDR3 has 15 residues. Germline V gene lookup returns CDR1 DFQATT and CDR2 SNEGSKA (reference sequence). Trimming took 3 bases from V and 0 from J, leaving 14 bases between them. The CDR3 region has the DNA TGCAGTGCTAGCCCGGGGGCAGCGATGAACACTGAAGCTTTCTTT. Protein: CSASPGAAMNTEAFF.

This clonotype was seen at least ten times. This chain connects TRBV6-6 to TRBJ1-4, with 10 bases that match TRBD1. The length of the CDR3 is 15 residues. CDR1 MNHNY and CDR2 SVGAGI come from the germline V gene (reference sequence). Trimming at V came to 0 bases and at J to 8 bases, leaving 3 bases not matched to a gene. In DNA form, the CDR3 reads TGTGCCAGCAGTTACTCGGACAGGGGGTTCGAAAAACTGTTTTTT. It codes for CASSYSDRGFEKLFF.

There are a few counts of this clonotype. A read error is possible here, since a much larger clone lies one base away. J is TRBJ2-7 and V is TRBV5-1; D may be TRBD2 (6 bases). CDR3 length: 13 residues. CDR1 and CDR2 from the germline V gene are SGHRS and YFSETQ. V dropped 2 bases and J dropped 7 bases, with 13 bases sitting between them. CDR3 nucleotides: TGCGCCAGCAGCTTCTCGGGGGTCAATGAGCAGTACTTC. Its translation: CASSFSGVNEQYF.

The V gene is TRBV7-2, the J gene TRBJ2-3; 9 positions match TRBD2. This CDR3 is built from 17 residues. Germline V gene lookup returns CDR1 SGHTA and CDR2 FQGNSA. V gave up 4 bases and J gave up 2 bases; unmatched junction bases: 10. DNA of the CDR3: TGTGCCAGCAGCTCGGGACCAGCGGGGGGACTCACAGATACGCAGTATTTT. It codes for CASSSGPAGGLTDTQYF. The full variable domain, its missing parts supplied by reference TRBV7-2 and TRBJ2-3, is GAGVSQSPSNKVTEKGKDVELRCDPISGHTALYWYRQSLGQGLEFLIYFQGNSAPDKSGLPSDRFSAERTGGSVSTLTIQRTQQEDSAVYLCASSSGPAGGLTDTQYFGPGTRLTVL.

V usage is TRBV20-1 and J usage is TRBJ2-3, with TRBD2 as a possible D gene (5 bases). Germline lookup yields CDR1 DFQATT and CDR2 SNEGSKA (reference sequence). The V and J ends lost 6 bases and 1 base respectively, with 20 bases between them. This CDR3 contains 16 residues. Written as DNA, the CDR3 is TGCAGTGCCACTTACCGGCTAGCTTATCGCACAGATACGCAGTATTTT. Its translation: CSATYRLAYRTDTQYF.

In this sample, this clonotype turned up a few times. The J gene is TRBJ2-4, the V gene TRBV7-2, with D unclear. Germline loops: CDR1 SGHTA, CDR2 FQGNSA. V lost 4 bases and J 4 bases, leaving 5 bases between the germline ends. This CDR3 has 12 residues. CDR3 DNA: TGTGCCAGCAGCTCTCTTAAAAACATTCAGTACTTC. Translating gives CASSSLKNIQYF.

This sequence joins TRBV12-3 or TRBV12-4 and TRBJ2-1; 7 positions agree with TRBD2. This CDR3 spans 14 amino acids. V shed 5 bases, J shed 13 bases, and the junction held 14 bases outside the gene matches. CDR3 sequence: CASSVGAGWETQFF. Here the CDR3 DNA reads TGTGCCAGCAGTGTAGGAGCGGGATGGGAGACCCAGTTCTTC.

As regards this clonotype: A much larger clone is a single base away; this may be a read error. This chain joins TRBV5-1 and TRBJ2-1; D perhaps matches TRBD1 (6 bases). Trimming stripped 7 bases from V and 3 bases from J, with 14 bases between. The CDR3 covers 14 residues. Germline V gene lookup returns CDR1 SGHRS and CDR2 YFSETQ. The CDR3 sequence: CASGPDSLYNEQFF. The CDR3 region has the DNA TGCGCCAGCGGCCCGGACAGCCTCTACAATGAGCAGTTCTTC.

The chain combines TRBV12-3 or TRBV12-4 with TRBJ2-2; D remains unclear. The V gene lost 7 bases and the J gene lost 0 bases, with 6 bases spanning the gap. CDR3 length equals 13 residues. Here the CDR3 DNA reads TGTGCCAGCAAGGGCTCGAACACCGGGGAGCTGTTTTTT. This translates into CASKGSNTGELFF.

V gene TRBV18 combines with J gene TRBJ2-2; TRBD2 aligns across 11 bases. Germline assignment: CDR1 KGHSH and CDR2 LQKENI. With V trimmed by 6 bases and J by 4 bases, 10 bases remained unmatched. The CDR3 length is 17 residues. CDR3 in DNA: TGTGCCAGCTCGCCTACCCTAGCGGGAGGTTTCACCGGGGAGCTGTTTTTT. Translated: CASSPTLAGGFTGELFF. Combining the CDR3 with reference TRBV18 and TRBJ2-2 gives the whole variable domain NAGVMQNPRHLVRRRGQEARLRCSPMKGHSHVYWYRQLPEEGLKFMVYLQKENIIDESGMPKERFSAEFPKEGPSILRIQQVVRGDSAAYFCASSPTLAGGFTGELFFGEGSRLTVL.

As for this clonotype: Being one base from a much bigger clone, this may be a read error. This sequence joins TRBV25-1 and TRBJ1-1, with D tentatively TRBD1 (5 bases). Deletions cut 4 bases from V and 10 bases from J, with 13 bases between. This CDR3 region has 12 residues. Germline loops: CDR1 MGHDK, CDR2 SYGVNS. CDR3 loop: CASSVEGYGAFF. CDR3 sequence (DNA): TGTGCCAGCAGTGTAGAGGGGTATGGAGCTTTCTTT.

This clonotype has more than one count but fewer than ten. V is TRBV11-1 and J is TRBJ2-2; possible D gene TRBD1, 5 bases. This CDR3 has 14 residues. Between the trimmed V and J ends, which lost 3 bases and 5 bases, there was a span of 10 bases. Germline-derived CDR1 and CDR2 are SGHAT and FQDESV (reference sequence). CDR3 sequence reads: CASSLVGVTGELFF. In nucleotides, the CDR3 is TGTGCCAGCAGCTTGGTAGGGGTGACCGGGGAGCTGTTTTTT.

There are a few counts of this clonotype. A much larger clone is a single base away; this may be a read error. This rearrangement joins TRBV24-1 to TRBJ2-7; no clear D gene. CDR1 is KGHDR and CDR2 is SFDVKD in the germline V gene. There are 12 residues in the CDR3. The V end lost 7 bases, the J end lost 7 bases, and 13 bases lay between the germline ends. The CDR3 DNA is TGTGCCACCAGGTCGACTTACAATGAGCAGTACTTC. Translating gives CATRSTYNEQYF.

The gene calls are TRBV27 and TRBJ1-6; D perhaps matches TRBD1 (5 bases). The CDR3 runs 14 residues. V was trimmed by 8 bases and J by 3 bases, leaving 11 bases between them. The V gene's germline CDR1 is MNHEY and CDR2 SMNVEV (reference sequence). Written as DNA, the CDR3 is TGTGCCAGCCAACCCGGGGGCTATAATTCACCCCTCCACTTT. Translated: CASQPGGYNSPLHF.

The sample holds many counts of this clonotype. The chain couples TRBV7-2 to TRBJ1-2; D is uncertain. This CDR3 spans 13 amino acids. Germline values: CDR1 SGHTA, CDR2 FQGNSA. Trimming took off 5 bases at V and 5 bases at J, with 12 bases between the two ends. The CDR3 region is CASSAGPIYGYTF. The CDR3 DNA reads as TGTGCCAGCAGCGCTGGTCCAATTTATGGCTACACCTTC.

The genes are TRBV6-2 or TRBV6-3 and TRBJ2-3, with 7 bases lining up with TRBD1. This CDR3 is built from 17 residues. Germline CDR1 is MNHEY and CDR2 is SVGEGT. With 2 bases clipped from V and 3 bases from J, the junction kept 11 bases outside the gene matches. CDR3 loop: CASSYGLDRLATDTQYF. CDR3 nucleotide sequence: TGTGCCAGCAGTTACGGCCTGGACAGGTTGGCGACAGATACGCAGTATTTT.

This clonotype has ten or more counts. The CDR3 DNA is TGTGCCAGCAGTTACGGGGGGGCTAACTATGGCTACACCTTC. It codes for CASSYGGANYGYTF. The J gene is TRBJ1-2, the V gene TRBV6-5; weak D call: TRBD1 (5 bases). The V gene lost 2 bases and the J gene lost 0 bases, with 7 bases spanning the gap. Germline lookup yields CDR1 MNHEY and CDR2 SVGAGI. The CDR3 covers 14 residues.

The CDR3 here is CASAQGNTGELFF. Here the CDR3 DNA reads TGTGCCAGCGCGCAGGGCAACACCGGGGAGCTGTTTTTT. The chain couples TRBV6-1 to TRBJ2-2; perhaps TRBD1 as D (5 bases). CDR1 is MNHNS, CDR2 SASEGT, per germline. The length of the CDR3 is 13 residues. V was pared by 8 bases and J by 2 bases, with 9 bases between.

Concerning this clonotype: A much larger clonotype is one base distant, so this may be a read error. The chain uses TRBV28 and TRBJ2-7, with no clear D. V was shortened by 2 bases and J by 6 bases, with 8 bases between the two germline ends. Per germline, CDR1 MDHEN and CDR2 SYDVKM. The CDR3 consists of 12 residues. The CDR3: CASSLGDTEQYF. CDR3 nucleotide sequence: TGTGCCAGCAGTTTAGGCGACACCGAGCAGTACTTC.

The gene calls are TRBV6-1 and TRBJ2-3; D not resolved. The V gene's germline CDR1 is MNHNS and CDR2 SASEGT. This CDR3 spans 15 amino acids. Trimming shortened V by 5 bases and J by 1 base, and 13 bases separated the two germline ends. The CDR3 is CASSRMGRGTDTQYF. The DNA of the CDR3 is TGTGCCAGCAGTCGAATGGGTCGGGGCACAGATACGCAGTATTTT.

The V and J genes are TRBV6-2 or TRBV6-3 and TRBJ2-3; no firm D call. V was cut by 7 bases and J by 0 bases, with 14 bases left in between. The CDR3 runs to 15 residues. CDR1 is MNHEY and CDR2 is SVGEGT in the germline V gene. CDR3 region: CASKKRTSSTDTQYF. The CDR3 bases are TGTGCCAGCAAAAAGCGAACATCTAGCACAGATACGCAGTATTTT.

This rearrangement joins TRBV9 to TRBJ2-3; TRBD2 agrees at 11 bases. The CDR3 totals 16 residues. CDR1 SGDLS and CDR2 YYNGEE come from the germline V gene. J lost 4 bases, V lost 3 bases, and 7 bases had no gene match. The CDR3 DNA is TGTGCCAGCAGCGCCCTAGCGGGGGGAAGCGCAGATACGCAGTATTTT. Amino acid sequence: CASSALAGGSADTQYF.